This T cell receptor (beta chain) was captured by sequencing in a study of blood T cell repertoires in COVID-19. On the study more broadly: Sources were T cells, B-cell-depleted T cells, or PBMCs; the material itself was cDNA or gDNA.

This CDR3 is built from 15 residues. CDR1 is MNHEY, CDR2 SVGAGI, per germline. V was trimmed by 0 bases and J by 5 bases, leaving 10 bases between them. A single count supports this clone. Participants, about 18 to 100 years old, spanned approximately 26 US areas. Two consecutive negative NP/OP PCR tests, clearance, or resolved symptoms defined Cohort 3 recovery. The authors' processing: Scientists estimated how many nucleated cells there were by amplifying reference gene primers. This table comes from immunoSEQ multiplex PCR, and its TCRdb copy is limited to in-frame clones, with some not included. V and J calls plus clone size are reproduced from that table; the DNA served to infer D and trimming. In the table there are some 110,000 clones, about four fifths of which are singletons.

The chain employs TRBV6-5 and TRBJ2-2; maybe TRBD2 (6 bases). This TCR was recovered from a woman under 40 who had recovered from COVID-19. Sequenced sample: PBMCs or T cells enriched from blood (not recorded which). The CDR3 coding sequence is TGTGCCAGCAGTTACTCCGGCGGGGCAACCGGGGAGCTGTTTTTT. Protein product: CASSYSGGATGELFF.